The 3 T cell receptor beta chains presented below share a single source sample, sequenced in a study of CD8 T cells in ankylosing spondylitis. TCRdb re-analysed the 5' RACE reads in MiXCR, keeping a single row per CDR3 protein. This table has more than 150,000 distinct CDR3 sequences, about 18% appearing once. Specimen: blood, either unsorted or a sorted T cell fraction (not recorded which). The receptors originated from a male donor aged 10-35 years with ankylosing spondylitis or in good health (not recorded which).

In its sample, this clonotype was seen many times. The rearrangement joins TRBV29-1 to TRBJ1-4; 11 nucleotides agree with TRBD1. Germline values: CDR1 SQVTM, CDR2 ANQGSEA. The V segment lost 0 bases and the J segment 8 bases; nucleotides outside the gene matches: 17. There are 19 residues in the CDR3. For the CDR3, the DNA is TGCAGCGTTGAAGATGACGGGGACGAAAGGGGACAGGGGGTCGAAAAACTGTTTTTT. Translating it yields CSVEDDGDERGQGVEKLFF. The full variable domain, rest sourced from reference TRBV29-1 and TRBJ1-4, is SAVISQKPSRDICQRGTSLTIQCQVDSQVTMMFWYRQQPGQSLTLIATANQGSEATYESGFVIDKFPISRPNLTFSTLTVSNMSPEDSSIYLCSVEDDGDERGQGVEKLFFGSGTQLSVL.

This rearrangement joins TRBV4-1 to TRBJ2-1; D is possibly TRBD1 (6 bases). The CDR3 is made up of 15 amino acids. The V end lost 4 bases, the J end lost 9 bases, and 19 bases lay between the germline ends. CDR1 and CDR2 (germline): MGHRA, YSYEKL. The CDR3 protein is CASSLGDNLHAEQFF. The CDR3 nucleotides read TGCGCCAGCAGCCTAGGGGACAACCTACATGCTGAGCAGTTCTTC.

This clonotype came up many times. The rearrangement uses TRBV12-3 or TRBV12-4 and TRBJ2-3; TRBD2 agrees at 14 bases. This CDR3 has 19 amino acids. The J segment lost 2 bases and the V segment lost 5 bases, leaving 12 bases of the junction unmatched. The CDR3 DNA is TGTGCCAGCAGTGGCCCGGGACTAGCGGGAGAGGGTTCCACAGATACGCAGTATTTT. Encoded protein: CASSGPGLAGEGSTDTQYF.